The subject of this entry is one TCR beta chain. Its antigen is still unknown. Base qualities were left out, and no much larger clone turns up one base away. These data come from a study of somatic mutations in cytotoxic T cells in rheumatoid arthritis (TCRdb year 2017). Looking at the study overall: Right after diagnosis and prior to the start of any treatment, 25 to 30 ml EDTA of peripheral blood was drawn from patients. Whether expanded CD8+ T-cell clones in untreated, newly diagnosed rheumatoid arthritis carry somatic mutations was the study question, and clonality was characterized with TCRB deep sequencing. A total of around 65 rheumatoid arthritis patients and some 18 healthy controls underwent TCRB deep sequencing. The median ages of the patient and control groups were essentially identical. Sorted V beta1+ cells also underwent TCRB sequencing, and some V beta antibody-stained T-cell populations were flow-sorted at nearly 100% purity on a FACSAria II or Sony SH800. Paper-wide results and their limitations: The largest CD8+ clone made up more than 20% of CD8+ cells in about an eighth of the roughly 60 patients, and blood and synovial fluid shared several identical CD8+ TCRB sequences. CD8+ T-cell clonality did not differ significantly between rheumatoid arthritis patients and age-matched healthy controls. An increase of CD8+ clonality with age was seen in patients (Spearman r of about 0.45) but not in healthy controls. It was unknown which antigens the expanded CD8+ clones targeted, and their absence from virus-specific databases did not exclude viral specificity. The finding that TRBV07 was slightly underrepresented in patients was left unadjusted for multiple comparisons.

TCRB CDR3 sequencing used the immunoSEQ assay on genomic DNA. The study's own analysis went as follows. Patient CD8+ clones larger than 1% were compared against published virus-specific TCRB sequences, and only a few matched. Only productive TCRB rearrangements were included in the analyses. Clonality was calculated as a Shannon entropy-based productive clonality index, and a clone was defined by a unique TCRB CDR3 sequence. To calculate repertoire overlap between two samples, the template counts of each clone were considered relative to each sample's total templates. V-gene usage measured by flow cytometry correlated with TCRB sequencing V-gene usage, with a Spearman r of roughly 0.64. Imported from immuneACCESS, the table was reduced by TCRdb to in-frame sequences with V and J called. These copies leave out some clones; in studies compared against another copy, an unresolved V gene accounts for under half, and the cause of the remainder is not known. The DNA was the basis for D and trimming; V, J and clone size are from that table. This sample lists 15,000 to 20,000 clones; roughly 86% were detected once. The biggest ten clones account for over 15% of the sample.

The CDR3 numbers 16 residues from cysteine through phenylalanine. Only CDR3 DNA remains: 48 bases, in frame from the first base. The V end gives up 3 bases and the J end 10 bases, leaving 10 bases in the junction not matched to a gene. CDR1 and CDR2 are read off the germline V gene as MGHRA and YSYEKL. CD4+ and CD8+ cells were isolated by positive magnetic bead selection on an AutoMACS, and purity was checked by flow cytometry. After a first flow cytometry screen using a TCR V beta antibody panel, clonal expansions were characterized through TCRB deep sequencing of sorted CD8+ fractions. Peripheral blood mononuclear cells were obtained using density gradient separation with Ficoll-Paque PLUS. DNA was extracted from CD4-enriched, CD8-enriched or PBMC samples with Nucleospin Tissue or Tissue XS kits and quantified with a Qubit 2.0 fluorometer.

This receptor chain uses TRBV4-1 and TRBJ1-6, and TRBD1 aligns with 9 junction nucleotides. Sequenced sample: CD8+ T cells sorted from blood. The clonotype was recovered from a woman in her forties or fifties with rheumatoid arthritis. The CDR3 amino acid sequence is: CASSHLPGQGYSPLHF. The nucleotides read TGCGCCAGCAGCCACCTACCGGGACAGGGATACTCACCCCTCCACTTT.